Described below is a single T cell receptor beta chain sequence and its context. Its antigen specificity is not known. A much larger clone differs by one base, so this may be a read error. The record originates from a study (dated by TCRdb to the mid-2010s). Regarding the complete study: The study tested whether tumor-infiltrating Tregs in breast cancer are recruited from blood Tregs or converted in situ from other CD4+ T cell subsets. Overall study outcomes, separate from this receptor: The validation in the larger cohort was limited to a single TCR beta V-J rearrangement instead of whole repertoires. In terms of TCR gene usage, tumor memory CD4+ T cells clustered together with blood and lymph node memory CD4+ cells, as well as with lymph node naive CD4+ cells. The greatest overlap of tumor-infiltrating Treg TCR alpha and beta sequences was observed with tumor naive CD4+ T cells, followed by blood naive CD4+ T cells.

The germline V gene specifies SGHRS as CDR1 and YFSETQ as CDR2. The CDR3 measures 16 amino acids from cysteine to phenylalanine. Only the CDR3 part of the read is kept: 48 bases, read in frame from the first base. V is cut by 6 bases and J by 1 base, and the space between the germline ends is 20 bases. Full-length TCR variable regions were amplified by 5' RACE PCR with constant-region reverse primers, and semi-nested PCR with Nested Universal Primer A was subsequently performed. The ReliaPrep RNA Cell Miniprep System was used to extract total RNA, which was then reverse transcribed into 5'RACE-ready cDNA with the SMARTer RACE 5'/3' Kit. An Illumina MiSeq was used to sequence the full-length TCR alpha and beta libraries, which had been barcoded with multiplex adaptors. The paper's processing steps were these. For each of nine subset-tissue groups, sequencing data from the five patients were pooled, and the groups were then compared using unsupervised clustering of TCR gene usage. The Morisita-Horn index was used to calculate repertoire similarity, with shared sequences weighted by how much each contributed to each repertoire. The raw public data were reprocessed by TCRdb itself: fastp quality trimming at Q25, MiXCR clonotype calling, in-frame beta chains only. All rows with the same CDR3 protein become a single entry with the most common DNA and genes. None of the V and J calls come from the authors' own analysis; TCRdb made them. For this sample the table gives 50,000 to 65,000 distinct CDR3 sequences, of which about 20% were detected only once. The ten largest make up 3.2% of the sample.

Cells that were CD4+CD25+CD127-/low were isolated as Tregs. Tregs, naive and memory CD4+ T cells from tumor, blood and ipsilateral draining lymph nodes of a handful of breast cancer patients underwent full-length TCR alpha and beta sequencing. Tumor tissue and lymph nodes from ipsilateral axillary dissection were perfused with PBS, minced and digested with collagenase I and hyaluronidase. A purity exceeding 90% was confirmed by FACS for the sorted cell populations. This clonotype was sampled from a female donor with breast cancer. The rearrangement joined TRBV5-1 to TRBJ2-7; the best D guess is TRBD2, with 6 bases matching. The sequencing sample was made of tumor-infiltrating Tregs sorted from the breast tumor. The DNA reads TGCGCCAGCACACGAGGTGGTAGCGGAGGTTCCTACGAGCAGTACTTC. Protein translation: CASTRGGSGGSYEQYF.